This TCR beta chain was profiled in a study of Ad26.COV2.S vaccination and SARS-CoV-2 variants. Study details: The COV1001 Ad26.COV2.S trial arm included the donor.

The assay was immunoSEQ multiplex PCR, and TCRdb's table has in-frame clones only and misses some. Altogether roughly 350,000 clones are present, approximately 86% being singletons, with the ten largest covering about 11%. The treatment is: over 15 received Ad26.COV2.S at low or high dose, single or two shots; 5 received placebo; per-sample allocation not given. Collection of samples fell on day 63 after the first vaccine or placebo injection. Ad26.COV2.S expressed prefusion-stabilized spike from the original Wuhan strain. As concerns this clone: Its antigen is undetermined.

Study results and limitations: Individuals receiving vaccine had higher spike-specific TCR breadth than placebo recipients did. Total T cell responses may have been underestimated by the TCR breadth and depth analyses.

This TCR came from a person aged 18-65 years who received the Ad26.COV2.S COVID-19 vaccine or a placebo. The source was peripheral blood, collected in a trial of Ad26.COV2.S vaccine versus placebo.

Here the CDR3 DNA reads TGTGCCAGCAGCTCTAGGGGGCCCAGAACCTACGAGCAGTACTTC. Its translation is CASSSRGPRTYEQYF. This sequence joins TRBV6-2 or TRBV6-3 and TRBJ2-7; TRBD1 matches 7 bases. The V segment lost 6 bases and the J segment 2 bases; nucleotides outside the gene matches: 10. Germline V gene lookup returns CDR1 MNHEY and CDR2 SVGEGT. The CDR3 sequence is 15 residues long.